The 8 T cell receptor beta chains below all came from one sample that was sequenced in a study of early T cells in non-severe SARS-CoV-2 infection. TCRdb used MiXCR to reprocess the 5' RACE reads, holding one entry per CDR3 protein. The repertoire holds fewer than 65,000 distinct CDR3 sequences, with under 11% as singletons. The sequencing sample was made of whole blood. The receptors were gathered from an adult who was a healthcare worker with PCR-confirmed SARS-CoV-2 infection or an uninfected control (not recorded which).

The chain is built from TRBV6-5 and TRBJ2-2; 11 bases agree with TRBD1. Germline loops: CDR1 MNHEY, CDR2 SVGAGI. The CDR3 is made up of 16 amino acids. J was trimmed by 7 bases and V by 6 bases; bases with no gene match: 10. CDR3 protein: CASRPDRGLYGGELFF. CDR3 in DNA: TGTGCCAGCAGACCGGACAGGGGGCTTTATGGCGGGGAGCTGTTTTTT.

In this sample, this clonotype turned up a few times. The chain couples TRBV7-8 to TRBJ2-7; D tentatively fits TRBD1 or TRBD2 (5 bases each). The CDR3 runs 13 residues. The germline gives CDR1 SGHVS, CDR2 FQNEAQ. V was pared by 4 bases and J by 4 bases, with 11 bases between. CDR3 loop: CASSSGWGYEQYF. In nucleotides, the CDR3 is TGTGCCAGCAGCTCAGGTTGGGGGTACGAGCAGTACTTC.

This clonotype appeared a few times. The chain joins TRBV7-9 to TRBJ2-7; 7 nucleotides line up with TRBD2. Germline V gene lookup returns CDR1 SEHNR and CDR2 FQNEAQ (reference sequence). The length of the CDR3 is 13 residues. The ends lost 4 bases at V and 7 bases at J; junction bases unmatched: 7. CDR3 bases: TGTGCCAGCAGCTCATCTGGGGGGGTAGAGCAGTACTTC. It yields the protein CASSSSGGVEQYF.

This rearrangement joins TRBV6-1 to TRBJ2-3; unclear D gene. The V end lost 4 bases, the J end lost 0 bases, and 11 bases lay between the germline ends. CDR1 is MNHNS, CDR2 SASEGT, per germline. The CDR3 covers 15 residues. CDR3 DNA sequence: TGTGCCAGCAGTGTTCACCGACCGAGCACAGATACGCAGTATTTT. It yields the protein CASSVHRPSTDTQYF.

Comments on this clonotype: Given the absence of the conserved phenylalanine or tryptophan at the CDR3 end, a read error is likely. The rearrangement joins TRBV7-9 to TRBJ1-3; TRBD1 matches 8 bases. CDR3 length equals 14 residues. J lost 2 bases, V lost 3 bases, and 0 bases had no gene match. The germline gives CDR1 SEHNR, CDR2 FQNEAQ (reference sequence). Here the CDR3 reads CASSLDRAGNTIYL. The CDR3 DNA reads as TGTGCCAGCAGCTTGGACAGGGCTGGAAACACCATATATCTT.

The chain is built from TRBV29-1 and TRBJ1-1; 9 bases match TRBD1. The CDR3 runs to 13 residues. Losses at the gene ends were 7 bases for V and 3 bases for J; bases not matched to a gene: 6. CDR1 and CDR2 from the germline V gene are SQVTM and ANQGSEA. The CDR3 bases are TGCAGCGGGGACAGGGAGGGGCACACTGAAGCTTTCTTT. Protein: CSGDREGHTEAFF.

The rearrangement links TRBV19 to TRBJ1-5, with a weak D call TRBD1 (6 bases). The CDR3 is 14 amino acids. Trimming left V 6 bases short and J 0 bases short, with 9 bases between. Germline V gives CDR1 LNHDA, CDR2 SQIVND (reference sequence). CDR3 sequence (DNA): TGTGCCAGTAGGGCAGGGGTTAGCAATCAGCCCCAGCATTTT. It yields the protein CASRAGVSNQPQHF.

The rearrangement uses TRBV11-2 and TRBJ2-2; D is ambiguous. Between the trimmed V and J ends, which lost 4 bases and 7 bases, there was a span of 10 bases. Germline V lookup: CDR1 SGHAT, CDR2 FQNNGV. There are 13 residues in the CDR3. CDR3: CASSSHSYGELFF. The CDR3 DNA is TGTGCCAGCAGCTCTCACAGTTACGGGGAGCTGTTTTTT.